The entry below describes one T cell receptor beta chain. This clonotype was detected many times. What this receptor recognizes is not known. No base quality values were provided; no much bigger clone lies one nucleotide off. V trim: 1 base; J trim: 6 bases; unmatched bases: 5. The CDR3, cysteine through phenylalanine, is 15 amino acids long. The CDR3 DNA has 45 bases and is translated from base 1. CDR1 and CDR2, looked up from the germline V gene (reference sequence), are DFQATT and SNEGSKA. Amplification of TCR beta CDR3 regions was carried out from RNA transcripts. A first-round RT-PCR of the TCR CDR3 used the HTBI primer set with the Qiagen OneStep RT-PCR kit. Libraries were constructed in a second round of multiplex PCR, after which size selection and purification were carried out. Libraries were sequenced paired-end with 100 bp reads on an Illumina HiSeq2000. The study's processing was this. SOAPnuke was used to process the raw data, throwing out any read that contained adapters or uncalled bases, had a mean Phred below 15, or lacked an exact constant-primer or identifier match. COPE v1.2.5 was used to merge high-quality paired reads, and clonotypes were defined as unique nucleotide sequences. MiTCR v1.1 was used to align the clonotypes against IMGT TRBV, TRBD and TRBJ reference segments. Analysis was restricted to V-J combinations with a frequency above 0.0001, which covered roughly 99% of repertoires. A TCS score was defined as the ratio of F50 (clonal expansion) to E x V (chaos), with BLOSUM62-based TCRdist applied between CDR3 peptides within each V-J. Welch's t-statistics and random forest reduced 500 to 550 V-J features to 13, which were used in a naive Bayes classifier (R e1071). TCRdb reanalyzed the raw reads on its own, using fastp at Q25 for trimming and MiXCR for clone calling, and kept in-frame beta chains. Rows merge per CDR3 protein into single entries with the most common DNA and genes. These V and J calls derive from TCRdb rather than the authors' analysis. For this sample the table gives about 180,000 distinct CDR3 sequences, of which 9.4% were detected only once. Around 21% of the sample belongs to the ten largest clones.

This sample is part of a study of T cells in Graves' hyperthyroidism and ophthalmopathy (dated by TCRdb to the late 2010s). Turning to the overall study: Peripheral blood was collected at initial diagnosis, before any treatment. Prospective prediction of ophthalmopathy was tested in an independent validation cohort consisting of roughly 19 hyperthyroidism patients and approximately 16 patients who later progressed to ophthalmopathy. Following sampling, methimazole starting at 30 mg daily was given to hyperthyroidism patients, and high-dose intravenous methylprednisolone was given to ophthalmopathy patients. In about 6 Graves' hyperthyroidism patients, the study also compared T-cell repertoires from thyroid tissue with T-cell repertoires from blood. The 100 discovery patients were randomly split 7:3 into training and test sets. The paper reports TCR Vbeta CDR3 sequencing of approximately 140 peripheral blood samples: approximately 43 ophthalmopathy, fewer than 80 hyperthyroidism and around 17 progressor patients. To identify TCR V-J signatures that set the groups apart, the researchers used a discovery cohort of approximately 98 patients, made up of about 44 with Graves' ophthalmopathy and approximately 57 with stable Graves' hyperthyroidism.

Hyperthyroidism patients were newly diagnosed, had a disease duration of under 2 months, and were aged 18 to 65 years. Any patient with an uncontrolled infection, another autoimmune disease, pregnancy or lactation was excluded. Diagnoses were based on clinical symptoms, serum thyroxine and TRAb, thyroid ultrasound and orbital computed tomography. For progressor patients, blood was drawn at the first diagnosis of hyperthyroidism, before any ophthalmopathy symptoms had appeared. Ficoll-Paque density gradient centrifugation was used to isolate PBMCs from around 10 ml of fresh peripheral blood. Progressor patients were initially diagnosed with Graves' hyperthyroidism and developed ophthalmopathy during follow-up. Total RNA was extracted with Trizol reagent, and quality was checked on an Agilent 2100 Bioanalyzer. Study-wide conclusions, independent of this receptor: Sample size was not statistically predetermined, and blinding of investigators to group allocation was not performed. In validation, progression to ophthalmopathy was predicted by the model with 70.59% sensitivity and roughly 76% specificity, a median of roughly six months before onset. Most expanded thyroid clonotypes (frequency above 0.001) were also found in blood, which suggests that blood repertoires may mirror thyroid immune responses. In cross-validation, a model built on a 13 V-J signature told ophthalmopathy apart from stable hyperthyroidism with 87.88% sensitivity and roughly 83% specificity, and in testing the same model reached 80%/75%.

The chain links TRBV20-1 with TRBJ2-3; the junction holds 12 bases that match TRBD2. Sequenced: blood. The TCR comes from a woman aged 18 to 35 with Graves' hyperthyroidism that later progressed to Graves' ophthalmopathy. The CDR3 in this case is CSARGTSGIIDTQYF. The base sequence is TGCAGTGCTAGAGGGACTAGCGGGATCATTGATACGCAGTATTTT.